What follows describes a single T cell receptor (beta chain). What it binds is unknown. This record comes from a study of identifying expanded T cells in peripheral blood. Findings of the study overall: Differentially abundant clones: about 1.3 between replicates, 15 to 17 at roughly 15 days, under 25 at four. Roughly two-week clone count variance significantly increased as total template count grew.

This table comes from immunoSEQ multiplex PCR, and its TCRdb copy is limited to in-frame clones, with some not included. The sample holds 50,000 to 70,000 clones, approximately 87% seen once. During the collection period, no donor immune events like infections were recorded. This receptor was identified in a person aged 18 to 75 in good health. The material sequenced was blood.

CDR3 nucleotide sequence: TGCGCCAGCAGCCCCGGGGTACAGGATAACTCCTACGAGCAGTACTTC. Translation gives CASSPGVQDNSYEQYF. The chain joins TRBV5-1 to TRBJ2-7; D is tentatively TRBD1 or TRBD2 (5 bases each). V lost 4 bases to trimming and J lost 0 bases, with 17 bases between them. Germline assignment: CDR1 SGHRS and CDR2 YFSETQ. The CDR3 has 16 amino acids.